One and the same sample provided the 13 T cell receptor beta chains below, sequenced in a study of blood T cell repertoires in COVID-19. Assay used: immunoSEQ multiplex PCR; TCRdb lists only in-frame clones, some missing. The repertoire has some 35,000 clones, approximately 88% of them found once; the top ten carry 7.2%. Sequencing was carried out using peripheral blood. The source of these receptors is a human donor in a cohort sampled during active COVID-19.

In its sample, this clone was seen once. V usage is TRBV7-3 and J usage is TRBJ2-1; 8 nucleotides line up with TRBD1. Germline V lookup: CDR1 SGHTA, CDR2 FQGTGA. After removal of 2 bases from V and 1 base from J, the junction contained 1 base not matched to a gene. The CDR3 contains 15 residues. CDR3 protein: CASSLGQGSYNEQFF. CDR3 coding DNA: TGTGCCAGCAGCTTAGGACAGGGTTCCTACAATGAGCAGTTCTTC.

This chain connects TRBV5-4 to TRBJ2-7, with 10 bases lining up with TRBD2. The CDR3 spans 14 residues. V gave up 6 bases and J gave up 1 base; unmatched junction bases: 4. Germline V CDR1 and CDR2: SGHNT, YYREEE (reference sequence). The CDR3 region has the DNA TGTGCCAGCACCCCTAGCGGGGGATCCTACGAGCAGTACTTC. As protein: CASTPSGGSYEQYF.

The chain recombines TRBV5-1 with TRBJ1-2, with 7 bases matching TRBD1. The J segment lost 2 bases and the V segment lost 0 bases, leaving 4 bases of the junction unmatched. Germline assignment: CDR1 SGHRS and CDR2 YFSETQ. The CDR3 has 15 amino acids. The CDR3, as DNA: TGCGCCAGCAGCTTGGCACAGGGGAAAAACTATGGCTACACCTTC. It codes for CASSLAQGKNYGYTF.

The V and J genes are TRBV18 and TRBJ1-2, with D possibly being TRBD1 (6 bases). This CDR3 comprises 15 residues. Germline V gene data show CDR1 as KGHSH and CDR2 as LQKENI. Trimming took 5 bases from V and 0 from J, leaving 13 bases between them. CDR3 sequence reads: CASSRRTDSNYGYTF. The CDR3 DNA follows: TGTGCCAGCTCAAGACGGACAGATTCTAACTATGGCTACACCTTC.

The rearrangement links TRBV27 to TRBJ1-2; D perhaps matches TRBD1 (5 bases). This CDR3 has 15 amino acids. Trimming stripped 4 bases from V and 0 bases from J, with 12 bases between. Germline-derived CDR1 and CDR2 are MNHEY and SMNVEV (reference sequence). The CDR3 DNA sequence: TGTGCCAGCAGTTCGGGAGGGGCTGCTAACTATGGCTACACCTTC. The encoded protein is CASSSGGAANYGYTF.

The gene calls are TRBV3-1 (or the pseudogene TRBV3-2) and TRBJ2-7; 7 nucleotides match TRBD2. J lost 1 base, V lost 5 bases, and 5 bases had no gene match. CDR1 is LGHDT and CDR2 is YNNKEL in the germline V gene (reference sequence). The CDR3 length is 14 residues. The chain's CDR3 is CASSIPGLSYEQYF. The DNA of the CDR3 is TGTGCCAGCAGCATCCCGGGACTATCCTACGAGCAGTACTTC.

V gene TRBV5-1 combines with J gene TRBJ2-5; TRBD2 aligns across 14 bases. Germline lookup yields CDR1 SGHRS and CDR2 YFSETQ. This CDR3 is built from 16 residues. V lost 4 bases and J lost 5; bases outside the gene matches: 7. In DNA, the CDR3 is TGCGCCAGCAGCACGGGACTAGCGGGGGCTGGGGAGACCCAGTACTTC. The encoded protein is CASSTGLAGAGETQYF.

This clone was seen only once. This sequence joins TRBV18 and TRBJ2-3; TRBD1 agrees at 8 bases. With V trimmed by 0 bases and J by 4 bases, 3 bases remained unmatched. This CDR3 has 15 residues. The germline V gene has CDR1 KGHSH and CDR2 LQKENI. The CDR3 loop is CASSPPWTGSDTQYF. The CDR3 DNA is TGTGCCAGCTCACCACCCTGGACAGGGTCAGATACGCAGTATTTT.

V gene TRBV18 combines with J gene TRBJ2-1; TRBD2 agrees at 10 bases. Germline V gene data show CDR1 as KGHSH and CDR2 as LQKENI. With V trimmed by 2 bases and J by 2 bases, 0 bases remained unmatched. The CDR3 loop spans 15 amino acids. The CDR3 protein is CASSPSGRAYNEQFF. In DNA, the CDR3 is TGTGCCAGCTCACCAAGCGGGAGGGCCTACAATGAGCAGTTCTTC.

The rearrangement uses TRBV28 and TRBJ1-2; a possible D gene is TRBD1 (5 bases). The CDR3 has 17 residues. CDR1 is MDHEN, CDR2 SYDVKM, per germline. V shed 2 bases and J shed 8 bases, with 24 bases lying between them. Here the CDR3 reads CASSLLWQKTGGDGYTF. For the CDR3, the DNA is TGTGCCAGCAGTTTACTATGGCAAAAAACCGGGGGGGACGGCTACACCTTC.

This chain connects TRBV7-9 to TRBJ2-3, with TRBD2 identical over 10 bases. The ends lost 2 bases at V and 4 bases at J; junction bases unmatched: 6. CDR1 and CDR2 from the germline V gene are SEHNR and FQNEAQ (reference sequence). The CDR3 contains 16 residues. CDR3 nucleotides: TGTGCCAGCAGCTTACCGAGTGGACTAGCGGCAGATACGCAGTATTTT. Translating it yields CASSLPSGLAADTQYF. Full variable domain (outside the CDR3, taken from reference TRBV7-9 and TRBJ2-3): DTGVSQNPRHKITKRGQNVTFRCDPISEHNRLYWYRQTLGQGPEFLTYFQNEAQLEKSRLLSDRFSAERPKGSFSTLEIQRTEQGDSAMYLCASSLPSGLAADTQYFGPGTRLTVL.

This clone has just one count. This chain uses TRBV7-3 with TRBJ2-3; 7 bases are a match to TRBD2. The V and J ends lost 2 bases and 0 bases, in that order; junction bases with no gene match: 8. The CDR3 extends over 17 amino acids. Germline CDR1 reads SGHTA; CDR2 reads FQGTGA. CDR3 bases: TGTGCCAGCAGCTTATGGGCTAGCGGAAACAGCACAGATACGCAGTATTTT. Encoded protein: CASSLWASGNSTDTQYF.

This chain joins TRBV11-3 and TRBJ2-1, with D perhaps matching TRBD2 (5 bases). The V end lost 5 bases, the J end lost 9 bases, and 14 bases lay between the germline ends. CDR1 and CDR2 from the germline V gene are SGHNT and YENEEA. The CDR3 sequence is 13 residues long. The CDR3 nucleotides are TGTGCCAGCAGCCCCCGTTCTGGGAGTGAGCAGTTCTTC. Translated, it gives CASSPRSGSEQFF. The variable domain in full, completed from reference TRBV11-3 and TRBJ2-1, reads EAGVVQSPRYKIIEKKQPVAFWCNPISGHNTLYWYLQNLGQGPELLIRYENEEAVDDSQLPKDRFSAERLKGVDSTLKIQPAELGDSAVYLCASSPRSGSEQFFGPGTRLTVL.